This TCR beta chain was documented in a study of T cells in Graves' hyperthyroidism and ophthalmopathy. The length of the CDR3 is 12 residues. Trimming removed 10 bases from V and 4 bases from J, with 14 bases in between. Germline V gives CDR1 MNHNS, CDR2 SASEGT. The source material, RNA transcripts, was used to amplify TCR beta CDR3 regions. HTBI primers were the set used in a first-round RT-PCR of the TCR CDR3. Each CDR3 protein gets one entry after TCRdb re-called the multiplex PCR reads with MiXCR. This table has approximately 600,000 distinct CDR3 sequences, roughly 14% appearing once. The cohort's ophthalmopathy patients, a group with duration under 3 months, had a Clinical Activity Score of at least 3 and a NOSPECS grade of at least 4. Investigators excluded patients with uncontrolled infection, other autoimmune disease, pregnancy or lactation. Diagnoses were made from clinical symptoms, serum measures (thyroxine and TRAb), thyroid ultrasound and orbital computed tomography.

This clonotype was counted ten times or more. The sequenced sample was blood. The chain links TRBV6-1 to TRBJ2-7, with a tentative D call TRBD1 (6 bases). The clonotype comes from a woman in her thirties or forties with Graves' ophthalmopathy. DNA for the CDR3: TGTGCCATCGCAGGGGATAGTTACGAGCAGTACTTC. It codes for CAIAGDSYEQYF.